A selection of T cell receptor beta chains follows, all from one sample in a study of T cell repertoires in cytomegalovirus infection. TCRdb recomputed calls from the reads with MiXCR, one row per CDR3 protein. The table shows 450,000 to 600,000 distinct CDR3 sequences, with roughly a third occurring only once. Their recognized antigens are unknown. This material consisted of cultured PBMCs, taken from culture after CMV antigen stimulation. Source of these receptors: a human donor in good health (CMV status not recorded). Some clones in this sample may be carry-over from other donors' samples. Both conserved end residues are part of each CDR3. D genes are given only for firm matches. Some rows have no size entry. The others give once, few or many, or a class for an expanded clone.

D: .
size: .
V: TRBV4-1
J: TRBJ1-2
DNA: TGCGCCAGCAGCCAAGATACAGCAGCTAACTATGGCTACACCTTC
CDR3: CASSQDTAANYGYTF

D: .
size: .
V: TRBV25-1
J: TRBJ1-1
DNA: TGTGCCAGCAGTGATGGTGAAGCTTTCTTT
CDR3: CASSDGEAFF

D: .
size: few
V: TRBV28
J: TRBJ1-4
DNA: TGTGCCAGCAGTCCCCTCCCGGACAGTACGGAAAAAGTGTTTTTT
CDR3: CASSPLPDSTEKVFF

D: .
size: .
V: TRBV4-1
J: TRBJ1-1
DNA: TGCGCCAGCAGCCCCCAAGTTTCAGTGAACACTGAAGCTTTCTTT
CDR3: CASSPQVSVNTEAFF

D: .
size: few
V: TRBV19
J: TRBJ1-2
DNA: TGTGCCAGTACGGCGGACGTTAACTATGGCTACACCTTC
CDR3: CASTADVNYGYTF

D: TRBD1
size: once
V: TRBV7-2
J: TRBJ1-2
DNA: TGTGCCAGCAGCGAAGCCCCGGGACAGGGGGACTATGGCTACACCTTC
CDR3: CASSEAPGQGDYGYTF

D: .
size: .
V: TRBV27
J: TRBJ1-5
DNA: TGTGCCAGCAGTTTATCAGGGGCCCAGCCCCAGCATTTT
CDR3: CASSLSGAQPQHF

D: TRBD1
size: few
V: TRBV27
J: TRBJ2-5
DNA: TGTGCCAGCAGTTCCAGGGGGCTGGGGGAGACCCAGTACTTC
CDR3: CASSSRGLGETQYF

D: .
size: once
V: TRBV3-1
J: TRBJ1-1
DNA: TGTGCCAGCAGCCCTCGGGGGTTTAACACTGAAGCTTTCTTT
CDR3: CASSPRGFNTEAFF

D: .
size: .
V: TRBV6-2/TRBV6-3
J: TRBJ1-6
DNA: TGTGCCAGCAGCGACAGCTCCTATAATTCACCCCTCCACTTT
CDR3: CASSDSSYNSPLHF